The entry that follows covers one T cell receptor (beta chain) sequence. Antigen: not known. The CDR3 extends over 17 amino acids. With 0 bases removed from V and 2 bases from J, the gap between germline ends came to 15 bases. CDR1 and CDR2 (germline): LNHNV, YYDKDF (reference sequence). This specimen belongs to a study of cytomegalovirus exposure and HLA in healthy donors. At the level of the study: Membership in the Caucasian-associated ancestry cluster was found for about 84% of 398 genotyped donors. Whole-study findings and limits: In a later analysis, at a false discovery rate of 0.05, 17,000 or so TCR beta sequences were associated with HLA alleles.

PCR used 60 Vbeta primers and 13 Jbeta primers. Only in-frame clones appear in the TCRdb table, and some are missing; sequencing was by immunoSEQ multiplex PCR. This sample has about 110,000 clones; about two thirds occur once, and the top ten carry approximately 5.5%. Every donor was a healthy person donating bone marrow. This chain links TRBV15 with TRBJ2-3, with TRBD2 as a possible D gene (6 bases). Sequenced material: PBMCs. The receptor was isolated from an older woman in good health and CMV-seropositive. For the CDR3, the DNA is TGTGCCACCAGCAGAGATGGGACGGGGGTCTACACAGATACGCAGTATTTT. This codes for CATSRDGTGVYTDTQYF.